The rows below give T cell receptor beta chains drawn from one sample of a study of CD4 T cell repertoires in COVID-19. The table came from immunoSEQ multiplex PCR; TCRdb's copy has only in-frame clones and leaves some out. The repertoire consists of thousands of clones, with under 90% occurring once and the leading ten covering about 2%. The sample here was effector memory CD4+ T cells from blood, taken before the COVID-19 pandemic. Receptors were obtained from a human donor who had COVID-19. The CDR3 runs from the conserved cysteine through the conserved F or W. D genes are given only for firm matches. Only some rows state a clone size, as once, few, many or a class for expanded clones.

J gene | D gene | V gene | clone size | CDR3 DNA | CDR3 protein
TRBJ2-7 | TRBD2 | TRBV6-6 | - | TGTGCCAGCAGTTATAAGGCTAGCGGTTCCTACGAGCAGTACTTC | CASSYKASGSYEQYF
TRBJ2-7 | TRBD1 | TRBV7-2 | - | TGTGCCAGCAGCCTTAATGGGGTGGGACAGGGTTTCTACGAGCAGTACTTC | CASSLNGVGQGFYEQYF
TRBJ1-2 | TRBD1 | TRBV28 | once | TGTGCCAGCAGTTCCTCCTCAGGACAGGGAAACTATGGCTACACCTTC | CASSSSSGQGNYGYTF
TRBJ1-1 | TRBD1 | TRBV7-9 | - | TGTGCCAGCAGCTGGACGGGGACAGACACTGAAGCTTTCTTT | CASSWTGTDTEAFF
TRBJ1-5 | TRBD1 | TRBV2 | - | TGTGCCAGCAGTGAATCGGACAGGGGAGGCAATCAGCCCCAGCATTTT | CASSESDRGGNQPQHF
TRBJ2-1 | - | TRBV6-6 | medium-sized | TGTGCCAGCAGTTACGTCCGGGGGGCAGAAGCGTTCTTC | CASSYVRGAEAFF
TRBJ2-7 | - | TRBV29-1 | - | TGCAGCGTTGGAGAGGTGGCAGGGGGGCTGGAGCAGTACTTC | CSVGEVAGGLEQYF
TRBJ2-5 | TRBD2 | TRBV9 | - | TGTGCCAGCAGCGTAGGGGCCGGGGGGTCCGAGACCCAGTACTTC | CASSVGAGGSETQYF
TRBJ2-3 | TRBD2 | TRBV30 | - | TGTGCCTCGGGGGCGGCGGGAGGGTCCGATACGCAGTATTTT | CASGAAGGSDTQYF
TRBJ2-5 | - | TRBV1 | once | TGCACCAGCAGCCAAGCCCCGCTTACTAGCGGAGACGTTAATGAGACCCAGTACTTC | CTSSQAPLTSGDVNETQYF
TRBJ1-1 | - | TRBV27 | once | TGTGCCAGCAGTCCAAAAGAGTCCCTCCGGGCGCGGGGCACTGAAGCTTTCTTT | CASSPKESLRARGTEAFF
TRBJ2-7 | - | TRBV7-8 | - | TGTGCCAGCAGTCTAGCGAGGAATTCCTACGAGCAGTACTTC | CASSLARNSYEQYF
TRBJ2-7 | TRBD2 | TRBV11-2 | - | TGTGCCAGCAGCTTATCGGGAGGGAGCTACGAGCAGTACTTC | CASSLSGGSYEQYF
TRBJ1-2 | - | TRBV28 | few | TGTGCCAGCAGTGACAGTGGAACTAACTATGGCTACACCTTC | CASSDSGTNYGYTF
TRBJ1-1 | TRBD1 | TRBV27 | - | TGTGCCAGCACTAAGACAGGGCCAAACACTGAAGCTTTCTTT | CASTKTGPNTEAFF
TRBJ2-3 | - | TRBV6-1 | - | TGTGCCAGCAAGAGTTTTGGAGATACGCAGTATTTT | CASKSFGDTQYF
TRBJ2-3 | - | TRBV11-2 | - | TGTGCCAGCAGTTATCGGGGGGATACGCAGTATTTT | CASSYRGDTQYF
TRBJ2-5 | TRBD2 | TRBV5-1 | - | TGCGCCAGCAGCTTCGGACTAGAAGAGACCCAGTACTTC | CASSFGLEETQYF
TRBJ1-1 | TRBD1 | TRBV19 | - | TGTGCCAGTAGTACCCCGGGACAGGGGACCGAAGCTTTCTTT | CASSTPGQGTEAFF
TRBJ1-1 | TRBD1 | TRBV10-3 | few | TGTGCCATCAGACCGTCAGGGGGCGGGATGAACACTGAAGCTTTCTTT | CAIRPSGGGMNTEAFF
TRBJ1-5 | - | TRBV19 | - | TGTGCCAGTAGGCAGCTGGGGGGGTTAGGTCAGCCCCAGCATTTT | CASRQLGGLGQPQHF
TRBJ1-5 | - | TRBV30 | - | TGTGCCTGGAGTAATCCAGGGCAGCCCCAGCATTTT | CAWSNPGQPQHF
TRBJ1-4 | - | TRBV18 | once | TGTGCCAGCTCACCTCCAGGAGGGGTGAGAGAAAAACTGTTTTTT | CASSPPGGVREKLFF
TRBJ2-1 | TRBD1 | TRBV7-3 | - | TGTGCCAGCAGCTTGACAGGGAATGAGCAGTTCTTC | CASSLTGNEQFF
TRBJ1-5 | - | TRBV6-1 | once | TGTGCCAGCAGTGGAGGCGCTAATCAGCCCCAGCATTTT | CASSGGANQPQHF
TRBJ1-2 | - | TRBV4-1 | few | TGCGCCAGCAGCCAAGATGTCGCAGGGGTGAAAGGCTACACCTTC | CASSQDVAGVKGYTF
TRBJ2-5 | - | TRBV5-5 | - | TGTGCCAGCAGCCAAACCGGGACTTTTGGGGAGACCCAGTACTTC | CASSQTGTFGETQYF
TRBJ2-1 | TRBD2 | TRBV7-2 | - | TGTGCCAGCAGCTTAGATCGGACTAGCGGGAGACTTGAGCAGTTCTTC | CASSLDRTSGRLEQFF
TRBJ1-1 | TRBD1 | TRBV7-3 | - | TGTGCCAGCAGCTTAGTCTTGAGACAGGGAACCCAAGGCACTGAAGCTTTCTTT | CASSLVLRQGTQGTEAFF
TRBJ2-2 | TRBD1 | TRBV7-9 | once | TGTGCCAGCAGCTCAGGACAGGGTGGTGCGAACACCGGGGAGCTGTTTTTT | CASSSGQGGANTGELFF
TRBJ2-5 | TRBD2 | TRBV5-1 | - | TGCGCCAGCAGCTTGGGGGTCGGGGAGGGCGATCAAGTGACCCAGTACTTC | CASSLGVGEGDQVTQYF
TRBJ2-1 | TRBD1 | TRBV9 | - | TGTGCCAGCAGCGTAACCGACAGGGGGATCTACAATGAGCAGTTCTTC | CASSVTDRGIYNEQFF
TRBJ1-1 | TRBD1 | TRBV19 | - | TGTGCCAGTAGCCCCCAGGGGGCGGCGAACACTGAAGCTTTCTTT | CASSPQGAANTEAFF
TRBJ2-1 | TRBD1 | TRBV5-1 | - | TGCGCCAGCAGCCCCCGGACAGGGTCTCGTACCCAGAGAGGGAATGAGCAGTTCTTC | CASSPRTGSRTQRGNEQFF
TRBJ2-2 | - | TRBV27 | - | TGTGCCAGCAGTCCCACGACAGGGAACACCGGGGAGCTGTTTTTT | CASSPTTGNTGELFF
TRBJ1-4 | - | TRBV5-3 | - | TGTGCCAGAAGCTTGGAACAGGGCCGGGAAAAACTGTTTTTT | CARSLEQGREKLFF
TRBJ2-3 | TRBD2 | TRBV7-2 | few | TGTGCCAGCGGCCCAGGGACTACCAGAAAAGATACGCAGTATTTT | CASGPGTTRKDTQYF
TRBJ1-1 | - | TRBV14 | few | TGTGCCAGCGCTGGGGCAGCCTGGAACACTGAAGCTTTCTTT | CASAGAAWNTEAFF
TRBJ2-7 | TRBD2 | TRBV28 | - | TGTGCCAGCAGTTTCGGTAGCGGGAGAGTCTACGAGCAGTACTTC | CASSFGSGRVYEQYF
TRBJ2-7 | - | TRBV19 | - | TGTGCCAGTAGTATAAGCGTCGCCACCTACGAGCAGTACTTC | CASSISVATYEQYF
TRBJ2-7 | TRBD1 | TRBV7-6 | - | TGTGCCAGCAGCTTAGCGGGACAGTCCTACGAGCAGTACTTC | CASSLAGQSYEQYF
TRBJ1-2 | - | TRBV6-5 | - | TGTGCCAGCAGTTACATAAGCGTCGCAGGGTCGGATGGCTACACCTTC | CASSYISVAGSDGYTF
TRBJ2-3 | - | TRBV5-1 | - | TGCGCCAGCAGCTTGGAACCGCAGGACACAGATACGCAGTATTTT | CASSLEPQDTDTQYF
TRBJ2-3 | TRBD1 | TRBV6-5 | - | TGTGCCAGCAGCCGGGACAGGGAATTGGGAACGCAGTATTTT | CASSRDRELGTQYF
TRBJ1-2 | TRBD1 | TRBV2 | - | TGTGCCAGCAGCGTAGATCAGGGGGCGCATGGCTACACCTTC | CASSVDQGAHGYTF
TRBJ2-7 | - | TRBV6-5 | - | TGTGCCAGCAGTTACTCAGGAGGGCCCACTTCGGACGAGCAGTACTTC | CASSYSGGPTSDEQYF
TRBJ1-1 | - | TRBV6-5 | - | TGTGCCAGCAGCCGCAGGGAGGGGGGGGCTGAAGCTTTCTTT | CASSRREGGAEAFF
TRBJ1-5 | TRBD1 | TRBV5-5 | - | TGTGCCAGCAGCCAGGGGGTTCACAATCAGCCCCAGCATTTT | CASSQGVHNQPQHF
TRBJ1-1 | - | TRBV5-1 | - | TGCGCCAGCAGCTTGGGGGAAGGGGTCACTGAAGCTTTCTTT | CASSLGEGVTEAFF
TRBJ1-5 | TRBD1 | TRBV6-4 | - | TGTGCCACCACCCCACGGGGGCAGGGGGGAAATCAGCCCCAGCATTTT | CATTPRGQGGNQPQHF
TRBJ1-2 | - | TRBV25-1 | - | TGTGCCAGCCCCCAGGGGACGACATGTGGCTACACCTTC | CASPQGTTCGYTF